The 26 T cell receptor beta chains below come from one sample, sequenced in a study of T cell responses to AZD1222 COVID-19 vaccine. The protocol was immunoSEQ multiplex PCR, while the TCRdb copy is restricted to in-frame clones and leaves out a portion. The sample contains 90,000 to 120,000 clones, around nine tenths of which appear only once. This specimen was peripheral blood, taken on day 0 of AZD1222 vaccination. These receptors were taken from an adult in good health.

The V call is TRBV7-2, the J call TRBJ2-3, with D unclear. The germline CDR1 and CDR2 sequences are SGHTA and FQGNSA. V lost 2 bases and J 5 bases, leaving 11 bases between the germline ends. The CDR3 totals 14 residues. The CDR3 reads CASSLRSKGDTQYF. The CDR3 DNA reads TGTGCCAGCAGCTTAAGGTCCAAAGGAGATACGCAGTATTTT.

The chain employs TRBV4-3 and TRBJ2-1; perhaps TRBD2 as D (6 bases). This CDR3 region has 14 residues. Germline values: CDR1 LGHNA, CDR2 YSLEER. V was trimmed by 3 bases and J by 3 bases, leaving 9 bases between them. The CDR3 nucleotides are TGCGCCAGCAGCCACTCCGGGGGCTACAATGAGCAGTTCTTC. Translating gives CASSHSGGYNEQFF.

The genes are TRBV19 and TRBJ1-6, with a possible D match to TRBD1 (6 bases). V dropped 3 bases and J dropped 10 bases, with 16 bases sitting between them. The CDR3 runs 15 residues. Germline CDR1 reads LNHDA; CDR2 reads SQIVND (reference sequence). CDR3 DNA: TGTGCCAGTAGTATGGTCACAGGGAGGGCATCACCCCTCCACTTT. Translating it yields CASSMVTGRASPLHF.

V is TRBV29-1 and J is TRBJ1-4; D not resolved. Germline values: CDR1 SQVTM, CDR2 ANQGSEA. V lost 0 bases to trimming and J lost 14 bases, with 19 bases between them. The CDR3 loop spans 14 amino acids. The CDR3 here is CSVEDRQDHVKLFF. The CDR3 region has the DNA TGCAGCGTTGAAGATCGGCAGGACCACGTAAAGCTGTTTTTT.

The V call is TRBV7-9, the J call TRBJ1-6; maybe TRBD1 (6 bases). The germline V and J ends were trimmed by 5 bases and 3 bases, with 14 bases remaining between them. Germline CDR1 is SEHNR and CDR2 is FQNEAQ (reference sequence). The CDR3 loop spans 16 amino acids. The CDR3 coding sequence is TGTGCCAGCAGCGTACAGGGTACGGGCTATAATTCACCCCTCCACTTT. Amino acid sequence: CASSVQGTGYNSPLHF.

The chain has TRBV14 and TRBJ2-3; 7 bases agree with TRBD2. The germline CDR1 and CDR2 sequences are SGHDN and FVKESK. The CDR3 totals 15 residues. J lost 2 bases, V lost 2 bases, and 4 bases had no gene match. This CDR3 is CASSQFGGDTDTQYF. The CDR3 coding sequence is TGTGCCAGCAGCCAATTTGGGGGGGACACAGATACGCAGTATTTT. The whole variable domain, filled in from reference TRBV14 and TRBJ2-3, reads EAGVTQFPSHSVIEKGQTVTLRCDPISGHDNLYWYRRVMGKEIKFLLHFVKESKQDESGMPNNRFLAERTGGTYSTLKVQPAELEDSGVYFCASSQFGGDTDTQYFGPGTRLTVL.

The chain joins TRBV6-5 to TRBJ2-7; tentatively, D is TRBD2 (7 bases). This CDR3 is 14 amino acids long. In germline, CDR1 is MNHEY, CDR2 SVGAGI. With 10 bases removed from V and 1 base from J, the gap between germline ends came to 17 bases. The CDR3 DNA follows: TGTGCCACCCAGTGGGGGGGGCAGTCCTACGAGCAGTACTTC. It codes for CATQWGGQSYEQYF.

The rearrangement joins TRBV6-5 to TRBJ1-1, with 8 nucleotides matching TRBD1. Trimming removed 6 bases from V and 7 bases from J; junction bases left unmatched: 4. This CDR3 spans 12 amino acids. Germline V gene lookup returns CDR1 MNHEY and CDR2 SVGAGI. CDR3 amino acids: CASSIDRGEAFF. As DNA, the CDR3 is TGTGCCAGCAGCATTGACAGGGGTGAAGCTTTCTTT.

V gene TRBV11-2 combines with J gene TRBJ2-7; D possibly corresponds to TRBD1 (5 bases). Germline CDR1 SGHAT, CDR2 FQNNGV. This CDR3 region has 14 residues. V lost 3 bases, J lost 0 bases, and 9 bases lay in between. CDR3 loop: CASSFDRGSYEQYF. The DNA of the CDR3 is TGTGCCAGCAGCTTTGACAGAGGCTCCTACGAGCAGTACTTC. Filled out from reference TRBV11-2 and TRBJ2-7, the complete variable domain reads EAGVAQSPRYKIIEKRQSVAFWCNPISGHATLYWYQQILGQGPKLLIQFQNNGVVDDSQLPKDRFSAERLKGVDSTLKIQPAKLEDSAVYLCASSFDRGSYEQYFGPGTRLTVT.

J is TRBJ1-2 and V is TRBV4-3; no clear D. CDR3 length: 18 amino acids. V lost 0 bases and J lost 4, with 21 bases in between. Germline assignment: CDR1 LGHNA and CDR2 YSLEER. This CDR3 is CASSQDLTVGVPVYGYTF. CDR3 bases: TGCGCCAGCAGCCAAGATCTAACCGTAGGAGTACCAGTCTATGGCTACACCTTC.

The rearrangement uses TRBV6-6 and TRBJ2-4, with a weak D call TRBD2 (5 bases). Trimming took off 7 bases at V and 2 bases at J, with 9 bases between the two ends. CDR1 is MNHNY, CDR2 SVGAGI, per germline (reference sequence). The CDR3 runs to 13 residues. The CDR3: CASTREPKNIQYF. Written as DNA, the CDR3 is TGTGCCAGCACCCGGGAACCCAAAAACATTCAGTACTTC.

CDR3 sequence (DNA): TGTGCCACCAGCAGAGATAGTGCGAGCGGGGGGGCGAGGGTCACCGGGGAGCTGTTTTTT. Its protein is CATSRDSASGGARVTGELFF. The J gene is TRBJ2-2, the V gene TRBV15; 10 bases are shared with TRBD2. Looked up from germline, CDR1 is LNHNV and CDR2 is YYDKDF (reference sequence). V dropped 0 bases and J dropped 4; count of bases not matched to a gene: 14. The CDR3 has 20 amino acids.

CDR3 coding DNA: TGTGCCAGCAGCCAGGGGGTTAGCTCCTACAATGAGCAGTTCTTC. It translates to CASSQGVSSYNEQFF. The rearrangement links TRBV11-2 to TRBJ2-1; 7 nucleotides align to TRBD1. V lost 5 bases and J lost 0; bases outside the gene matches: 4. The V gene's germline CDR1 is SGHAT and CDR2 FQNNGV. CDR3 size: 15 residues.

The CDR3 protein is CASSLGSSTEAFF. The DNA of the CDR3 is TGTGCCAGCAGCTTAGGGTCTAGCACTGAAGCTTTCTTT. The chain employs TRBV7-2 and TRBJ1-1, with unresolved D. V was clipped by 1 base and J by 4 bases, with 7 bases between them. CDR1 SGHTA and CDR2 FQGNSA come from the germline V gene. The CDR3 covers 13 residues.

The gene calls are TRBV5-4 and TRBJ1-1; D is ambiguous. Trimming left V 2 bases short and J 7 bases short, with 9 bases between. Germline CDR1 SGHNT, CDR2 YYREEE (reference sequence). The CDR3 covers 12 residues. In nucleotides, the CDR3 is TGTGCCAGCAGCTTCGATCGGGGTGAAGCTTTCTTT. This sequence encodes CASSFDRGEAFF.

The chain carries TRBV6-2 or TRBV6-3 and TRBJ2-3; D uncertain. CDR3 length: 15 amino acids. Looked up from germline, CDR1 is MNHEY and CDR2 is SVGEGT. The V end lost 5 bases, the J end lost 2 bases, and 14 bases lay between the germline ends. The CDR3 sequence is CASSQSPGYTDTQYF. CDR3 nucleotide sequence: TGTGCCAGCAGTCAATCGCCGGGTTACACAGATACGCAGTATTTT.

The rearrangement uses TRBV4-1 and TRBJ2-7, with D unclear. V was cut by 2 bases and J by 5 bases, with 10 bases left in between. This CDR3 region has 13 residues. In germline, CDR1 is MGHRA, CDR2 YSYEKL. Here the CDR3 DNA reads TGCGCCAGCAGCCAACCCTGGGAAAACGAGCAGTACTTC. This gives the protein CASSQPWENEQYF.

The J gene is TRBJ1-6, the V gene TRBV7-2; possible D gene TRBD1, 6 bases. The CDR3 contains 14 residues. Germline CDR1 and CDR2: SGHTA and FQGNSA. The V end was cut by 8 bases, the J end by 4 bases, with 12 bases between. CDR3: CASSRGAYNSPLHF. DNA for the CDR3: TGTGCCAGCTCTCGGGGGGCTTATAATTCACCCCTCCACTTT.

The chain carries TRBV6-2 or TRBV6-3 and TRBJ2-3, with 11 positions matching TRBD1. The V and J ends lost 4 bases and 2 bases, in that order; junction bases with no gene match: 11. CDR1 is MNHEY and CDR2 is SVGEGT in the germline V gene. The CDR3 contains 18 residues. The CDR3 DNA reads TGTGCCAGCAGTTCCGGGACAGGGGGAACCGGGCCCACAGATACGCAGTATTTT. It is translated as CASSSGTGGTGPTDTQYF.

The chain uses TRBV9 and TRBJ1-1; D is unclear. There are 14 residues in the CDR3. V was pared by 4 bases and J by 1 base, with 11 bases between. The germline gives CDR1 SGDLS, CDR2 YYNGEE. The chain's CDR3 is CASSPNLGNTEAFF. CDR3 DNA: TGTGCCAGCAGCCCCAACCTAGGGAACACTGAAGCTTTCTTT. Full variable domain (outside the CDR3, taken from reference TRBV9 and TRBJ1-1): DSGVTQTPKHLITATGQRVTLRCSPRSGDLSVYWYQQSLDQGLQFLIQYYNGEERAKGNILERFSAQQFPDLHSELNLSSLELGDSALYFCASSPNLGNTEAFFGQGTRLTVV.

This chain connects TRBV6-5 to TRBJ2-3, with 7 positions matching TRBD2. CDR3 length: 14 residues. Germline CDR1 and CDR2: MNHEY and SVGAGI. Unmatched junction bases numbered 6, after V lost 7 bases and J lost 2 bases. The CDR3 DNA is TGTGCCAGCACCCGACTAGCAAACACAGATACGCAGTATTTT. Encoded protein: CASTRLANTDTQYF.

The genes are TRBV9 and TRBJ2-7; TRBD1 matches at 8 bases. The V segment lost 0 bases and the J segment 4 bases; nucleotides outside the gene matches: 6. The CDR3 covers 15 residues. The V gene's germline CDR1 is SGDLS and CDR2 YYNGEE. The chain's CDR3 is CASSVEGQAGYEQYF. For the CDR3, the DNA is TGTGCCAGCAGCGTAGAGGGACAGGCGGGATACGAGCAGTACTTC.

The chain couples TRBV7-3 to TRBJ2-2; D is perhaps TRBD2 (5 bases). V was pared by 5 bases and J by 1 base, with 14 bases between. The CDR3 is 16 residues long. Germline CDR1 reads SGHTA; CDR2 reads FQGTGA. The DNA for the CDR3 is TGTGCCAGCAGCGCCAGGACTGCTCAGAACACCGGGGAGCTGTTTTTT. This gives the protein CASSARTAQNTGELFF.

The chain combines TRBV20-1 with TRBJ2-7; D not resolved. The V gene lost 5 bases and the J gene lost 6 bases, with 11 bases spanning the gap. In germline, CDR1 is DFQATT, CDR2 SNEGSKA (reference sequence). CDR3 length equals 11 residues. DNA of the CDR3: TGCAGTGCTGGCCAGGTGAGCGAGCAGTACTTC. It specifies CSAGQVSEQYF.

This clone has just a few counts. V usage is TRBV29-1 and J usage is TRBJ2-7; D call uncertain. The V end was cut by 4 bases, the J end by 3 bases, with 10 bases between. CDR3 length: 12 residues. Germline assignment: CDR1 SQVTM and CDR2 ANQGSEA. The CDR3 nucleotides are TGCAGCGTTGGTGTACAAAACTACGAGCAGTACTTC. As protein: CSVGVQNYEQYF.

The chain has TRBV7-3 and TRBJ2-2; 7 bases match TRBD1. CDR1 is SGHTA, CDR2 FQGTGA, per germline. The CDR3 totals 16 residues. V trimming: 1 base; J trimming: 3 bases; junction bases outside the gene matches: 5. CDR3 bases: TGTGCCAGCAGCTTAAGACAGGGATTGGACACCGGGGAGCTGTTTTTT. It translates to CASSLRQGLDTGELFF.